The rows below give T cell receptor beta chains drawn from one sample of a study of CD8+CD57+ T cells in acquired aplastic anemia. Each CDR3 protein gets one entry after TCRdb re-called the reads with MiXCR. This table holds under 150,000 distinct CDR3 sequences, about 40% found once. The sequencing input was sorted CD4+, CD8+, or CD8+CD57+ T cells (not recorded which) from PBMCs. The receptor set was obtained from a human donor with aplastic anemia. Both conserved end residues are part of each CDR3. A D gene is named only where the DNA matches it firmly. Clone size, where shown, is once, few, many, or a class for clones that have expanded.

d_gene: TRBD2; abundance: many; j_gene: TRBJ2-1; v_gene: TRBV10-3; CDR3aa: CAISESSGNEQFF; CDR3nt: TGTGCCATCAGTGAGTCTAGCGGGAATGAGCAGTTCTTC
d_gene: .; abundance: .; j_gene: TRBJ2-2; v_gene: TRBV30; CDR3aa: CAAVLFPGELFF; CDR3nt: TGTGCTGCCGTCCTGTTCCCCGGGGAGCTGTTTTTT
d_gene: .; abundance: .; j_gene: TRBJ2-2; v_gene: TRBV2; CDR3aa: CASSESETNTGELFF; CDR3nt: TGTGCCAGCAGTGAAAGTGAGACGAACACCGGGGAGCTGTTTTTT
d_gene: TRBD1; abundance: many; j_gene: TRBJ2-7; v_gene: TRBV6-2/TRBV6-3; CDR3aa: CASSDYSGTGHNEQYF; CDR3nt: TGTGCCAGCAGTGACTACTCCGGGACAGGGCATAACGAGCAGTACTTC
d_gene: TRBD1; abundance: .; j_gene: TRBJ2-5; v_gene: TRBV10-3; CDR3aa: CAISGTGGETQYF; CDR3nt: TGTGCCATCAGTGGGACAGGGGGGGAGACCCAGTACTTC
d_gene: TRBD2; abundance: many; j_gene: TRBJ2-3; v_gene: TRBV6-9; CDR3aa: CAATDAGGTDTQYF; CDR3nt: TGTGCCGCTACGGACGCCGGGGGGACAGATACGCAGTATTTT
d_gene: .; abundance: .; j_gene: TRBJ1-1; v_gene: TRBV10-1; CDR3aa: CASSESYGNTEALF; CDR3nt: TGCGCCAGCAGTGAATCGTACGGGAACACTGAAGCTCTCTTC
d_gene: .; abundance: many; j_gene: TRBJ1-6; v_gene: TRBV7-2; CDR3aa: CASSISGTKGNSPLHF; CDR3nt: TGTGCCAGCAGCATCTCCGGGACAAAAGGGAATTCACCCCTCCACTTT
d_gene: .; abundance: few; j_gene: TRBJ2-7; v_gene: TRBV10-3; CDR3aa: CAISESVGTYEQYF; CDR3nt: TGTGCCATCAGTGAGTCGGTTGGTACCTACGAGCAGTACTTC
d_gene: TRBD1; abundance: medium-sized; j_gene: TRBJ2-7; v_gene: TRBV15; CDR3aa: CATSRQGSYEQYF; CDR3nt: TGTGCCACCAGCCGACAGGGATCCTACGAGCAGTACTTC
d_gene: .; abundance: few; j_gene: TRBJ2-7; v_gene: TRBV9; CDR3aa: CASSSVPYEQYF; CDR3nt: TGTGCCAGCAGCTCCGTTCCCTACGAGCAGTACTTC
d_gene: TRBD1; abundance: many; j_gene: TRBJ2-7; v_gene: TRBV20-1; CDR3aa: CSARKGKGQGIVLNTYEQYF; CDR3nt: TGCAGTGCTAGAAAGGGGAAGGGACAGGGGATTGTCCTCAATACCTACGAGCAGTACTTC
d_gene: .; abundance: .; j_gene: TRBJ1-2; v_gene: TRBV29-1; CDR3aa: CSVENALKRGYTF; CDR3nt: TGCAGCGTTGAAAATGCTCTCAAGAGGGGCTACACCTTC
d_gene: .; abundance: many; j_gene: TRBJ2-2; v_gene: TRBV15; CDR3aa: CATSRFLGELFF; CDR3nt: TGTGCCACCAGCAGATTTTTGGGGGAGCTGTTTTTT
d_gene: TRBD1; abundance: .; j_gene: TRBJ2-2; v_gene: TRBV5-4; CDR3aa: CASSLDRGTGSEGELFF; CDR3nt: TGTGCCAGCAGCTTGGACCGGGGGACAGGGTCGGAAGGGGAGCTGTTTTTT
d_gene: TRBD1; abundance: many; j_gene: TRBJ1-3; v_gene: TRBV2; CDR3aa: CASSEVRQGLSGNTIYF; CDR3nt: TGTGCCAGCAGTGAAGTACGACAGGGCCTATCTGGAAACACCATATATTTT
d_gene: TRBD1; abundance: .; j_gene: TRBJ2-2; v_gene: TRBV2; CDR3aa: CASSGAGTANTGELFF; CDR3nt: TGTGCCAGCAGCGGAGCCGGGACAGCGAACACCGGGGAGCTGTTTTTT
d_gene: TRBD1; abundance: once; j_gene: TRBJ2-1; v_gene: TRBV11-1; CDR3aa: CASSYDRVNNEQFF; CDR3nt: TGTGCCAGCAGCTACGACAGGGTAAACAATGAGCAGTTCTTC
d_gene: .; abundance: few; j_gene: TRBJ1-2; v_gene: TRBV12-3/TRBV12-4; CDR3aa: CASSLRKPGYGYTF; CDR3nt: TGTGCCAGCAGTTTACGGAAACCCGGCTATGGCTACACCTTC
d_gene: .; abundance: .; j_gene: TRBJ2-2; v_gene: TRBV12-3/TRBV12-4; CDR3aa: CASSFRAGTGELFF; CDR3nt: TGTGCCAGCAGTTTCAGGGCGGGCACCGGGGAGCTGTTTTTT
d_gene: TRBD2; abundance: .; j_gene: TRBJ2-7; v_gene: TRBV19; CDR3aa: CASSIVERGGLDEQYF; CDR3nt: TGTGCCAGTAGTATAGTTGAGCGGGGGGGCCTTGACGAGCAGTACTTC
d_gene: TRBD1; abundance: .; j_gene: TRBJ2-6; v_gene: TRBV24-1; CDR3aa: CATSWGTGEAGANVLTF; CDR3nt: TGTGCCACCAGTTGGGGGACAGGGGAAGCTGGGGCCAACGTCCTGACTTTC
d_gene: .; abundance: .; j_gene: TRBJ2-1; v_gene: TRBV7-9; CDR3aa: CASSINEQFF; CDR3nt: TGTGCCAGCAGTATAAATGAGCAGTTCTTC
d_gene: .; abundance: medium-sized; j_gene: TRBJ1-2; v_gene: TRBV15; CDR3aa: CATSDGRGYGYTF; CDR3nt: TGTGCCACCAGCGATGGACGGGGCTATGGCTACACCTTC
d_gene: .; abundance: .; j_gene: TRBJ2-7; v_gene: TRBV20-1; CDR3aa: CSARQPLSYEQYF; CDR3nt: TGCAGTGCTAGGCAACCGCTCTCCTACGAGCAGTACTTC
d_gene: TRBD1; abundance: many; j_gene: TRBJ1-2; v_gene: TRBV20-1; CDR3aa: CSARVGQGYGYTF; CDR3nt: TGCAGTGCTAGAGTGGGACAGGGTTATGGCTACACCTTC
d_gene: .; abundance: many; j_gene: TRBJ2-2; v_gene: TRBV9; CDR3aa: CASSVGPPPAGELFF; CDR3nt: TGTGCCAGCAGCGTAGGGCCACCCCCAGCGGGGGAGCTGTTTTTT
d_gene: TRBD1; abundance: many; j_gene: TRBJ1-2; v_gene: TRBV3-1; CDR3aa: CASSRQGGYTF; CDR3nt: TGTGCCAGCAGTCGACAGGGCGGCTACACCTTC
d_gene: .; abundance: many; j_gene: TRBJ1-2; v_gene: TRBV19; CDR3aa: CASGTSNYGYTF; CDR3nt: TGTGCCAGCGGGACCTCTAACTATGGCTACACCTTC
d_gene: .; abundance: .; j_gene: TRBJ2-3; v_gene: TRBV19; CDR3aa: CASSTKDTQYF; CDR3nt: TGTGCCAGTAGCACGAAAGATACGCAGTATTTT
d_gene: .; abundance: many; j_gene: TRBJ2-1; v_gene: TRBV15; CDR3aa: CATSRDPHRDYNEQFF; CDR3nt: TGTGCCACCAGCAGAGATCCTCACAGGGACTACAATGAGCAGTTCTTC
d_gene: .; abundance: .; j_gene: TRBJ1-1; v_gene: TRBV5-1; CDR3aa: CASSSRGSGEAFF; CDR3nt: TGCGCCAGCAGCTCCCGAGGTAGCGGTGAAGCTTTCTTT
d_gene: TRBD2; abundance: once; j_gene: TRBJ2-1; v_gene: TRBV15; CDR3aa: CATSRELAGAHNEQFF; CDR3nt: TGTGCCACCAGCAGAGAGCTAGCGGGAGCCCACAATGAGCAGTTCTTC
d_gene: .; abundance: .; j_gene: TRBJ2-7; v_gene: TRBV19; CDR3aa: CASSIDVVSYVQYF; CDR3nt: TGTGCCAGTAGTATTGACGTAGTTTCCTACGTGCAGTACTTC
d_gene: TRBD1; abundance: .; j_gene: TRBJ1-2; v_gene: TRBV29-1; CDR3aa: CSVGGPGQGSGYTF; CDR3nt: TGCAGCGTTGGGGGACCGGGACAGGGGTCTGGCTACACCTTC
d_gene: TRBD2; abundance: .; j_gene: TRBJ2-1; v_gene: TRBV20-1; CDR3aa: CSARGSLAGQPLYNEQFF; CDR3nt: TGCAGTGCTAGAGGAAGCCTAGCGGGGCAGCCCCTCTACAATGAGCAGTTCTTC
d_gene: .; abundance: .; j_gene: TRBJ2-7; v_gene: TRBV7-2; CDR3aa: CASSPEYEQYF; CDR3nt: TGTGCCAGCTCACCCGAATACGAGCAGTACTTC
d_gene: .; abundance: many; j_gene: TRBJ2-2; v_gene: TRBV19; CDR3aa: CASRSTRGRNTGELFF; CDR3nt: TGTGCCAGTAGGAGTACGAGGGGCAGGAACACCGGGGAGCTGTTTTTT
d_gene: TRBD2; abundance: .; j_gene: TRBJ2-3; v_gene: TRBV15; CDR3aa: CATSRVGLAGGDTQYF; CDR3nt: TGTGCCACCAGCAGAGTGGGACTAGCGGGAGGAGATACGCAGTATTTT
d_gene: .; abundance: .; j_gene: TRBJ2-1; v_gene: TRBV7-7; CDR3aa: CASRSDDEQFF; CDR3nt: TGTGCCAGCAGGTCGGACGATGAGCAGTTCTTC
d_gene: TRBD2; abundance: many; j_gene: TRBJ2-3; v_gene: TRBV7-6; CDR3aa: CASSLGRGGLTDTQYF; CDR3nt: TGTGCCAGCAGCTTAGGACGGGGGGGCCTCACAGATACGCAGTATTTT
d_gene: .; abundance: .; j_gene: TRBJ1-2; v_gene: TRBV20-1; CDR3aa: CSASRRDGYTF; CDR3nt: TGCAGTGCTTCCCGGAGGGATGGCTACACCTTC
d_gene: .; abundance: .; j_gene: TRBJ1-2; v_gene: TRBV10-3; CDR3aa: CAISGPDNYGYTF; CDR3nt: TGTGCCATCAGTGGCCCCGACAACTATGGCTACACCTTC
d_gene: TRBD1; abundance: few; j_gene: TRBJ1-1; v_gene: TRBV27; CDR3aa: CASSLSGQLNTEAFF; CDR3nt: TGTGCCAGCAGTTTATCGGGACAGCTGAACACTGAAGCTTTCTTT
d_gene: .; abundance: many; j_gene: TRBJ2-3; v_gene: TRBV5-5; CDR3aa: CASSFDPAGTQYF; CDR3nt: TGTGCCAGCAGCTTCGACCCAGCGGGTACGCAGTATTTT
d_gene: .; abundance: many; j_gene: TRBJ1-6; v_gene: TRBV20-1; CDR3aa: CSASPLEGNNGLSPLHF; CDR3nt: TGCAGTGCTAGCCCCCTCGAGGGAAATAATGGACTTTCACCCCTCCACTTT
d_gene: .; abundance: many; j_gene: TRBJ1-3; v_gene: TRBV7-6; CDR3aa: CASSLSTRNTIYF; CDR3nt: TGTGCCAGCAGCTTATCTACTCGAAACACCATATATTTT
d_gene: .; abundance: few; j_gene: TRBJ2-3; v_gene: TRBV29-1; CDR3aa: CSVGGDTQYF; CDR3nt: TGCAGCGTTGGAGGTGATACGCAGTATTTT
d_gene: TRBD1; abundance: many; j_gene: TRBJ2-3; v_gene: TRBV24-1; CDR3aa: CATSDPSGTGRDTQYF; CDR3nt: TGTGCCACCAGTGACCCCTCCGGGACAGGGAGAGATACGCAGTATTTT
d_gene: TRBD1; abundance: .; j_gene: TRBJ2-5; v_gene: TRBV20-1; CDR3aa: CSASGGQAQETQYF; CDR3nt: TGCAGTGCTAGTGGCGGACAGGCTCAAGAGACCCAGTACTTC
d_gene: .; abundance: many; j_gene: TRBJ1-5; v_gene: TRBV4-1; CDR3aa: CASSQEGVSNQPQHF; CDR3nt: TGCGCCAGCAGCCAAGAAGGGGTTAGCAATCAGCCCCAGCATTTT
d_gene: TRBD1; abundance: .; j_gene: TRBJ1-1; v_gene: TRBV29-1; CDR3aa: CSVLTGITEAFF; CDR3nt: TGCAGCGTTCTGACAGGGATCACTGAAGCTTTCTTT
d_gene: .; abundance: .; j_gene: TRBJ2-7; v_gene: TRBV7-2; CDR3aa: CASSPRMARDLEQYF; CDR3nt: TGTGCCAGCAGCCCCCGGATGGCCAGGGACCTCGAGCAGTACTTC
d_gene: .; abundance: many; j_gene: TRBJ2-3; v_gene: TRBV10-1; CDR3aa: CASSEGTDTQYF; CDR3nt: TGCGCCAGCAGTGAGGGGACAGATACGCAGTATTTT
d_gene: .; abundance: few; j_gene: TRBJ1-1; v_gene: TRBV3-1; CDR3aa: CASSQGATEAFF; CDR3nt: TGTGCCAGCAGCCAAGGGGCCACTGAAGCTTTCTTT
d_gene: .; abundance: many; j_gene: TRBJ1-2; v_gene: TRBV4-1; CDR3aa: CASSQESGRFYGYTF; CDR3nt: TGCGCCAGCAGCCAAGAATCGGGCAGGTTCTATGGCTACACCTTC
d_gene: TRBD1; abundance: many; j_gene: TRBJ1-2; v_gene: TRBV20-1; CDR3aa: CSATTGVNYGYTF; CDR3nt: TGCAGTGCTACTACAGGGGTTAACTATGGCTACACCTTC
d_gene: .; abundance: many; j_gene: TRBJ2-1; v_gene: TRBV7-3; CDR3aa: CASSFVGTTSYNEQFF; CDR3nt: TGTGCCAGCAGCTTTGTTGGGACCACCTCCTACAATGAGCAGTTCTTC
d_gene: .; abundance: many; j_gene: TRBJ2-2; v_gene: TRBV24-1; CDR3aa: CATSDGSWNTGELFF; CDR3nt: TGTGCCACCAGTGATGGTTCTTGGAACACCGGGGAGCTGTTTTTT